These 27 T cell receptor beta chains came from one sample sequenced in a study of cytomegalovirus exposure and HLA in healthy donors. The PCR ran on 60 Vbeta and 13 Jbeta primers. Sequencing was performed with immunoSEQ multiplex PCR; in TCRdb, only in-frame clones are kept and a portion is missing. The table includes over 110,000 clones, over 70% detected once. Sequenced input: PBMCs. Receptors originate from a man between 35 and 55 years old in good health and CMV-seronegative.

The chain joins TRBV7-2 to TRBJ2-7, with 9 bases aligning to TRBD1. V shed 5 bases, J shed 2 bases, and the junction held 4 bases outside the gene matches. Germline CDR1 reads SGHTA; CDR2 reads FQGNSA. CDR3 size: 14 residues. The CDR3 protein is CASSAGTGTYEQYF. In DNA form, the CDR3 reads TGTGCCAGCAGCGCCGGGACAGGGACCTACGAGCAGTACTTC.

This clone was observed a handful of times. V usage is TRBV5-1 and J usage is TRBJ2-2; tentatively, D is TRBD1 (6 bases). The ends were cut back, 4 bases at V and 4 bases at J, with 17 bases in the middle. CDR1 is SGHRS, CDR2 YFSETQ, per germline. The CDR3 length is 16 residues. The CDR3 DNA reads TGCGCCAGCAGCAAAACACAGGGTGAGGGCACCGGGGAGCTGTTTTTT. It yields the protein CASSKTQGEGTGELFF.

The chain links TRBV18 to TRBJ2-5; 10 bases match TRBD2. CDR1 is KGHSH, CDR2 LQKENI, per germline. This CDR3 contains 15 residues. V gave up 3 bases and J gave up 5 bases; unmatched junction bases: 6. The DNA of the CDR3 is TGTGCCAGCTCACCGCCAGCGGGGGGGCGTGAGACCCAGTACTTC. It specifies CASSPPAGGRETQYF. Variable domain in full (rest from reference TRBV18 and TRBJ2-5): NAGVMQNPRHLVRRRGQEARLRCSPMKGHSHVYWYRQLPEEGLKFMVYLQKENIIDESGMPKERFSAEFPKEGPSILRIQQVVRGDSAAYFCASSPPAGGRETQYFGPGTRLLVL.

J is TRBJ2-2 and V is TRBV11-3, with TRBD2 matching 8 bases. The CDR3 loop spans 16 amino acids. Per the germline V gene, CDR1 is SGHNT and CDR2 is YENEEA. J was trimmed by 2 bases and V by 1 base; bases with no gene match: 3. The CDR3 sequence: CASSLGSGGNTGELFF. As DNA, the CDR3 is TGTGCCAGCAGCTTAGGGAGCGGGGGAAACACCGGGGAGCTGTTTTTT.

The genes are TRBV6-1 and TRBJ1-2; D may be TRBD1 (5 bases). Germline V gene lookup returns CDR1 MNHNS and CDR2 SASEGT. Trimming took off 7 bases at V and 5 bases at J, with 20 bases between the two ends. This CDR3 region has 15 residues. The CDR3: CASTQRGGVMYGYTF. CDR3 nucleotide sequence: TGTGCCAGCACCCAGAGGGGAGGGGTAATGTATGGCTACACCTTC.

The rearrangement uses TRBV7-2 and TRBJ1-3; tentative D call: TRBD1 (5 bases). CDR3 length: 12 residues. Per germline, CDR1 SGHTA and CDR2 FQGNSA. V was shortened by 5 bases and J by 5 bases, with 7 bases between the two germline ends. The CDR3 loop reads CASSPGRNTIYF. In DNA form, the CDR3 reads TGTGCCAGCAGCCCAGGGAGAAACACCATATATTTT.

V usage is TRBV19 and J usage is TRBJ1-2, with D maybe TRBD1 (5 bases). V lost 7 bases and J lost 7, with 10 bases in between. CDR3 length equals 11 residues. The germline gives CDR1 LNHDA, CDR2 SQIVND (reference sequence). The CDR3 loop is CASTPGVGYTF. The CDR3 DNA sequence: TGTGCCAGTACCCCGGGGGTTGGCTACACCTTC. The whole variable domain, filled in from reference TRBV19 and TRBJ1-2, reads DGGITQSPKYLFRKEGQNVTLSCEQNLNHDAMYWYRQDPGQGLRLIYYSQIVNDFQKGDIAEGYSVSREKKESFPLTVTSAQKNPTAFYLCASTPGVGYTFGSGTRLTVV.

This chain uses TRBV29-1 with TRBJ2-1; D is unclear. Germline CDR1 SQVTM, CDR2 ANQGSEA. This CDR3 spans 14 amino acids. The V end was cut by 4 bases, the J end by 1 base, with 11 bases between. As DNA, the CDR3 is TGCAGCGTTGTCCTTGGGCCTTCCTACAATGAGCAGTTCTTC. Protein product: CSVVLGPSYNEQFF.

The chain is built from TRBV5-4 and TRBJ1-2; 8 nucleotides agree with TRBD1. The CDR3 extends over 13 amino acids. V shed 7 bases, J shed 8 bases, and the junction held 10 bases outside the gene matches. The germline V gene encodes CDR1 SGHNT and CDR2 YYREEE (reference sequence). The CDR3 nucleotides read TGTGCCAGCGGCACACCGACAGGGGACGGCTACACCTTC. It specifies CASGTPTGDGYTF. The full variable domain, completed using reference TRBV5-4 and TRBJ1-2, is ETGVTQSPTHLIKTRGQQVTLRCSSQSGHNTVSWYQQALGQGPQFIFQYYREEENGRGNFPPRFSGLQFPNYSSELNVNALELDDSALYLCASGTPTGDGYTFGSGTRLTVV.

The gene calls are TRBV28 and TRBJ2-7; the D is unclear. This CDR3 contains 14 residues. Germline V lookup: CDR1 MDHEN, CDR2 SYDVKM. V was shortened by 2 bases and J by 9 bases, with 17 bases between the two germline ends. The CDR3 nucleotides are TGTGCCAGCAGTTTACTCTCCGGCGGTTATTTGCAGTACTTC. Its translation: CASSLLSGGYLQYF.

This sequence joins TRBV5-5 and TRBJ2-2; D gene ambiguous. Germline lookup yields CDR1 SGHKS and CDR2 YYEKEE (reference sequence). Trimming stripped 0 bases from V and 1 base from J, with 7 bases between. CDR3 length equals 15 residues. This CDR3 is CASSLAPGNTGELFF. The CDR3 DNA follows: TGTGCCAGCAGCTTGGCACCAGGGAACACCGGGGAGCTGTTTTTT.

The rearrangement links TRBV2 to TRBJ2-5, with 7 bases aligning to TRBD1. The CDR3 covers 15 residues. Germline-derived CDR1 and CDR2 are SNHLY and FYNNEI. The V gene end was trimmed by 1 base and the J gene end by 5 bases; junction bases not matched to a gene: 7. CDR3 residues: CASSEEVRGSETQYF. In DNA form, the CDR3 reads TGTGCCAGCAGTGAAGAAGTCAGGGGGAGTGAGACCCAGTACTTC.

This sequence joins TRBV10-3 and TRBJ1-3, with D perhaps matching TRBD1 (5 bases). The germline V gene has CDR1 ENHRY and CDR2 SYGVKD. The germline V and J ends were trimmed by 0 bases and 0 bases, with 12 bases remaining between them. CDR3 length: 17 amino acids. CDR3 nucleotide sequence: TGTGCCATCAGTGAGTCGAAGGGGAAAACCTCTGGAAACACCATATATTTT. Amino acid sequence: CAISESKGKTSGNTIYF.

The chain is built from TRBV7-9 and TRBJ2-1; 7 bases are a match to TRBD1. This CDR3 has 17 amino acids. The germline CDR1 and CDR2 sequences are SEHNR and FQNEAQ (reference sequence). V dropped 5 bases and J dropped 4; count of bases not matched to a gene: 14. The CDR3 nucleotides read TGTGCCAGCAGCCACCCTCCTCGGGACAGAACATACAATGAGCAGTTCTTC. Residues: CASSHPPRDRTYNEQFF.

To note about this clone: Compared with germline, one end of the junction differs, possibly owing to a read error. This chain connects TRBV15 to TRBJ2-3; 8 bases line up with TRBD1. Looked up from germline, CDR1 is LNHNV and CDR2 is YYDKDF (reference sequence). The CDR3 runs to 12 residues. CDR3 DNA sequence: TGTGCCACCAGCAGGGACAGGGTCAAACAGTTCTTT. Protein sequence: CATSRDRVKQFF. Filled out from reference TRBV15 and TRBJ2-3, the complete variable domain reads DAMVIQNPRYQVTQFGKPVTLSCSQTLNHNVMYWYQQKSSQAPKLLFHYYDKDFNNEADTPDNFQSRRPNTSFCFLDIRSPGLGDTAMYLCATSRDRVKQFFGPGTRLTVL.

V gene TRBV6-5 combines with J gene TRBJ2-3, with D perhaps TRBD1 (5 bases). The V end was cut by 6 bases, the J end by 0 bases, with 13 bases between. CDR1 and CDR2 (germline): MNHEY, SVGAGI. The CDR3 totals 15 residues. CDR3 residues: CASRLQAASTDTQYF. The CDR3 nucleotides read TGTGCCAGCAGATTACAGGCAGCTAGCACAGATACGCAGTATTTT.

The chain employs TRBV28 and TRBJ1-5; 7 nucleotides line up with TRBD1. The CDR3 has 17 amino acids. V trimming: 6 bases; J trimming: 0 bases; junction bases outside the gene matches: 11. From germline, CDR1 is MDHEN and CDR2 SYDVKM. The CDR3 spells CASRTNRGRGSNQPQHF. The CDR3 DNA is TGTGCCAGCAGAACTAACAGGGGACGAGGTAGCAATCAGCCCCAGCATTTT.

This clone was counted between two and nine times. The V and J genes are TRBV10-3 and TRBJ1-1, with D possibly being TRBD1 (6 bases). From germline, CDR1 is ENHRY and CDR2 SYGVKD. Trimming pared 3 bases from V and 6 bases from J, leaving 14 bases between. The CDR3 extends over 14 amino acids. The CDR3 DNA sequence: TGTGCCATCAGTGAATCCGGACAGCATGCTGAAGCTTTCTTT. This codes for CAISESGQHAEAFF.

This clone has just one count. The gene calls are TRBV5-8 and TRBJ2-3; TRBD2 agrees at 12 bases. The J segment lost 2 bases and the V segment lost 0 bases, leaving 4 bases of the junction unmatched. Germline-derived CDR1 and CDR2 are SGHTS and YDEGEE. There are 17 residues in the CDR3. CDR3 amino acids: CASSLATSGGTTDTQYF. The DNA of the CDR3 is TGTGCCAGCAGCTTGGCCACTAGCGGGGGGACCACAGATACGCAGTATTTT.

This chain links TRBV19 with TRBJ1-1, with D maybe TRBD1 (6 bases). This CDR3 contains 14 residues. Trimming left V 4 bases short and J 5 bases short, with 14 bases between. The germline V gene encodes CDR1 LNHDA and CDR2 SQIVND (reference sequence). The chain's CDR3 is CASSNTGRETEAFF. CDR3 DNA: TGTGCCAGTAGTAATACAGGGCGGGAGACTGAAGCTTTCTTT.

This chain connects TRBV10-2 to TRBJ2-1, with 10 bases lining up with TRBD2. V dropped 3 bases and J dropped 4; count of bases not matched to a gene: 3. Germline CDR1 WSHSY, CDR2 SAAADI. This CDR3 is built from 15 residues. The DNA of the CDR3 is TGCGCCAGCAGTGACGTGACTAGCGGGTACAATGAGCAGTTCTTC. Protein product: CASSDVTSGYNEQFF.

The chain links TRBV7-9 to TRBJ2-1; weak D call: TRBD2 (6 bases). CDR3 size: 14 residues. Germline CDR1 reads SEHNR; CDR2 reads FQNEAQ (reference sequence). The V gene lost 3 bases and the J gene lost 0 bases, with 6 bases spanning the gap. CDR3 in amino acids: CASSFGGSYNEQFF. In DNA form, the CDR3 reads TGTGCCAGCAGCTTCGGGGGCTCCTACAATGAGCAGTTCTTC.

The chain carries TRBV7-8 and TRBJ2-5, with 7 bases lining up with TRBD1. The trim removed 1 base at V and 3 bases at J, leaving 8 bases unmatched. Germline-derived CDR1 and CDR2 are SGHVS and FQNEAQ. The CDR3 is 16 residues long. Here the CDR3 reads CASSLGFEGAEETQYF. CDR3 coding DNA: TGTGCCAGCAGCTTAGGGTTTGAGGGGGCCGAAGAGACCCAGTACTTC.

The chain recombines TRBV18 with TRBJ1-1, with 7 bases aligning to TRBD1. Germline V lookup: CDR1 KGHSH, CDR2 LQKENI. V was clipped by 4 bases and J by 0 bases; unmatched bases: 11. The CDR3 spans 17 residues. The CDR3 bases are TGTGCCAGCTCACACTTGCGACAGGGAAAAATGAACACTGAAGCTTTCTTT. It encodes CASSHLRQGKMNTEAFF.

This clone was detected only once. This chain connects TRBV2 to TRBJ2-5, with 7 bases fitting TRBD1. The ends lost 4 bases at V and 0 bases at J; junction bases unmatched: 5. Germline CDR1 and CDR2: SNHLY and FYNNEI. CDR3 size: 15 residues. CDR3 sequence (DNA): TGTGCCAGCAGTGTTGGGACAGCGTACCAAGAGACCCAGTACTTC. This translates into CASSVGTAYQETQYF. The full variable domain, rest sourced from reference TRBV2 and TRBJ2-5, is EPEVTQTPSHQVTQMGQEVILRCVPISNHLYFYWYRQILGQKVEFLVSFYNNEISEKSEIFDDQFSVERPDGSNFTLKIRSTKLEDSAMYFCASSVGTAYQETQYFGPGTRLLVL.

The rearrangement links TRBV18 to TRBJ2-2; 9 nucleotides agree with TRBD1. Germline-derived CDR1 and CDR2 are KGHSH and LQKENI. With 1 base clipped from V and 6 bases from J, the junction kept 0 bases outside the gene matches. The CDR3 sequence is 14 residues long. The CDR3 here is CASSPRQGAGELFF. The CDR3 DNA is TGTGCCAGCTCACCACGACAGGGGGCCGGGGAGCTGTTTTTT. The full variable domain, in which reference TRBV18 and TRBJ2-2 provide the parts outside the CDR3, is NAGVMQNPRHLVRRRGQEARLRCSPMKGHSHVYWYRQLPEEGLKFMVYLQKENIIDESGMPKERFSAEFPKEGPSILRIQQVVRGDSAAYFCASSPRQGAGELFFGEGSRLTVL.

The chain is built from TRBV11-2 and TRBJ2-5, with 7 positions matching TRBD1. Near its end, the DNA agrees better with TRBJ2-7, so the J call may be wrong. Germline-derived CDR1 and CDR2 are SGHAT and FQNNGV. The CDR3 has 15 amino acids. CDR3 DNA sequence: TGTGCCAGCAGCTTATCAGGCGGACAGGACTTCGAGCAGTACTTC. This gives the protein CASSLSGGQDFEQYF.